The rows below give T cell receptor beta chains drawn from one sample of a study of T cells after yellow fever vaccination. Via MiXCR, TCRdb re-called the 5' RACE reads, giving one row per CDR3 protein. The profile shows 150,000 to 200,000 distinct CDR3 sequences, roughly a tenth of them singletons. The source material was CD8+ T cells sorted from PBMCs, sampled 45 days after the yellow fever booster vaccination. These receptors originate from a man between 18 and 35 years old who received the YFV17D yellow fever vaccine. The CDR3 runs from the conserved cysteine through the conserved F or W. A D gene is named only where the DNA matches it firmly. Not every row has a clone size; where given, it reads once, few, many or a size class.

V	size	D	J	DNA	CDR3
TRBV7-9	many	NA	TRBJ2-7	TGTGCCAGCAGCCCTTCGGTGGCATCGACCTTTTATTATCGTGGCGAGCAGTACTTC	CASSPSVASTFYYRGEQYF
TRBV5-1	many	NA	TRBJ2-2	TGCGCCAGCAGCTTGCGCAGGGCGGCCACCGGGGAGCTGTTTTTT	CASSLRRAATGELFF
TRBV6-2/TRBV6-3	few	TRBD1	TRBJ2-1	TGTGCCAGCAGCTTGTACAGGGGGCTTTACAATGAGCAGTTCTTC	CASSLYRGLYNEQFF
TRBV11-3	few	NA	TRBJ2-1	TGTGCCAGCAGCTCAACGGTCTATAGCCACAATGAGCAGTTCTTC	CASSSTVYSHNEQFF
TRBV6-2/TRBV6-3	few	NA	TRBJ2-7	NA	CASSSSGEGEQYF
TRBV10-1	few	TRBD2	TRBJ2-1	TGCGCCAGCAGTGAGTCGATAACTAGCGGGAGATACAATGAGCAGTTCTTC	CASSESITSGRYNEQFF
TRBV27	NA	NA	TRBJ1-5	TGTGCCAGCAGTTTAAGACCTGGGGGGAATCAGCCCCAGCATTTT	CASSLRPGGNQPQHF
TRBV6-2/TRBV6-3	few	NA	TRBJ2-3	TGTGCCAGCAGCCGGGGACGGCTCACAGATACGCAGTATTTT	CASSRGRLTDTQYF
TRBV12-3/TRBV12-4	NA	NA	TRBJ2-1	TGTGCCAGCAGTTTAGTAGACGATGAGCAGTTCTTC	CASSLVDDEQFF
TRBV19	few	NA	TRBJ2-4	TGTGCCAGTAGTATCCCCTGGGGAGCCAAAAACATTCAGTACTTC	CASSIPWGAKNIQYF
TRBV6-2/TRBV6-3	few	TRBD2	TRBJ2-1	TGTGCCAGCAGTTACTCACTAGCGGGGGGCAATGAGCAGTTCTTC	CASSYSLAGGNEQFF
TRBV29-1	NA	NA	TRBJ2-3	TGCAGCGTTTGGAGGGGGCGGACAGATACGCAGTATTTT	CSVWRGRTDTQYF
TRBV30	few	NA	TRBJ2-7	TGTGCCTGGAGTCTCAGCAGGTGGTACGAGCAGTACTTC	CAWSLSRWYEQYF
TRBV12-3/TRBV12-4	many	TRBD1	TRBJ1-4	TGTGCCAGCAGTAGACAGGGGGGAGAAAAACTGTTTTTT	CASSRQGGEKLFF
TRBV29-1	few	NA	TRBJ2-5	TGCAGCGTTGAGCCAACTAGCTCCCTCCACCAAGAGACCCAGTACTTC	CSVEPTSSLHQETQYF
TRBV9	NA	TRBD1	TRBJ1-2	TGTGCCAGCAGCGTCCGGGACAGGGCTAACTATGGCTACACCTTC	CASSVRDRANYGYTF
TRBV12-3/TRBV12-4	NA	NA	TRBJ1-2	TGTGCCAGCAGGGATAACGGGGGGCTTACTTCGGGCTACACCTTC	CASRDNGGLTSGYTF
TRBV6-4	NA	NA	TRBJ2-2	TGTGCCAGCAGTGATACAGTAGCCGGGGAGCTGTTTTTT	CASSDTVAGELFF
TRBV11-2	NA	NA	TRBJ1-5	TGTGCCAGCAAACTAGTAAGGGGGGATCAGCCCCAGCATTTT	CASKLVRGDQPQHF
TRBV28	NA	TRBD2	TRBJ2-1	TGTGCCAGCAGTTACCGCCTGGCGGGGGGAGACAATGAGCAGTTCTTC	CASSYRLAGGDNEQFF
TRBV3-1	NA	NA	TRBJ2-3	TGTGCCAGCGCCAGCACAGATACGCAGTATTTT	CASASTDTQYF